This T cell receptor (beta chain) was sequenced for a study of T cell responses to AZD1222 COVID-19 vaccine. Pooling of second doses given at about 4 or about 12 weeks was done. The CDR3 has 14 amino acids. The V end was cut by 0 bases, the J end by 4 bases, with 9 bases between. Germline values: CDR1 SGHTA, CDR2 FQGNSA. Sequencing used immunoSEQ multiplex PCR; TCRdb keeps in-frame clones, though not all of them. This sample yields some 78,000 clones, of which 83% are seen a single time; 1.3% belongs to the top ten. This clonotype originated in an adult who received the AZD1222 COVID-19 vaccine. Sequences were derived from peripheral blood, sampled 28 days after the second AZD1222 dose. The chain is built from TRBV7-2 and TRBJ2-5, with D perhaps TRBD2 (5 bases). CDR3 in DNA: TGTGCCAGCAGCTTAGCCGGGGTCGGAGAGACCCAGTACTTC. Translated, it gives CASSLAGVGETQYF. Full variable domain (remainder filled in from reference TRBV7-2 and TRBJ2-5): GAGVSQSPSNKVTEKGKDVELRCDPISGHTALYWYRQSLGQGLEFLIYFQGNSAPDKSGLPSDRFSAERTGGSVSTLTIQRTQQEDSAVYLCASSLAGVGETQYFGPGTRLLVL.